This TCR beta chain was captured in a study of blood T cell repertoires in COVID-19. Enrolled through a virtual design, the participants were between roughly 18 and 89 years of age and came from about two dozen US areas. Assignment of participants to cohorts was predicated upon participant-reported clinical history. This clone was seen once. The CDR3 consists of 14 residues. Germline lookup yields CDR1 SEHNR and CDR2 FQNEAQ (reference sequence). After removal of 6 bases from V and 7 bases from J, the junction contained 6 bases not matched to a gene. Original data processing: Nucleated cell counts were estimated from reference gene primer amplification. This table comes from immunoSEQ multiplex PCR, and its TCRdb copy is limited to in-frame clones, with some not included. The DNA gave D and trimming, while V, J and clone size come from that table. Of approximately 220,000 clones detected, around 86% appear once; the ten largest clones hold 3.8%.

The chain carries TRBV7-9 and TRBJ2-6, with TRBD1 matching 7 bases. This clonotype was obtained from a woman aged 40 to 50 with acute COVID-19. Sequenced sample: PBMCs or T cells enriched from blood (not recorded which). CDR3 coding DNA: TGTGCCAGCAGAGGGACAGCGCCCGCCAACGTCCTGACTTTC. This codes for CASRGTAPANVLTF.